These 22 T cell receptor beta chains came from one sample sequenced in a study of vaccination and CD4 T cells after COVID-19. CD4+ T cells that had been cultured provided DNA sequenced with the Oncomine TCR Beta short-read assay. Each CDR3 protein gets one entry after TCRdb re-called the PCR reads with MiXCR. The table includes about 21,000 distinct CDR3 sequences, about 62% detected once. The treatment denotes: roughly nine-day PBMC culture with coronavirus spike peptide pools or control peptides (ViraFEST assay). Their cognate antigens are unknown. The starting material was CD4+ T cells from blood, cultured in vitro, obtained before SARS-CoV-2 vaccination. The receptor source for this set is a human donor who received a COVID-19 vaccine.

This clonotype was observed a few times. The chain employs TRBV7-9 and TRBJ2-7; the D call may be TRBD1 or TRBD2 (5 bases each). This CDR3 is 16 amino acids long. V dropped 4 bases and J dropped 3 bases, with 19 bases sitting between them. Germline V gene sequence: CDR1 SEHNR, CDR2 FQNEAQ (reference sequence). Here the CDR3 reads CASSSRSRDRNYEQYF. Here the CDR3 DNA reads TGTGCCAGCAGCTCAAGAAGCCGGGACCGGAACTACGAGCAGTACTTC.

This clonotype occurred a few times. This chain connects TRBV30 to TRBJ1-2; perhaps TRBD1 as D (6 bases). This CDR3 spans 14 amino acids. Per germline, CDR1 GTSNPN and CDR2 SVGIG (reference sequence). V gave up 2 bases and J gave up 4 bases, with 14 bases separating them. The CDR3, as DNA: TGTGCCTGGAGTCCCCCGGGACAAATCTATGGCTACACCTTC. Protein: CAWSPPGQIYGYTF.

This rearrangement joins TRBV2 to TRBJ2-7; 12 nucleotides agree with TRBD2. Germline CDR1 is SNHLY and CDR2 is FYNNEI. V lost 8 bases to trimming and J lost 2 bases; unmatched junction nucleotides: 4. This CDR3 region has 14 residues. The CDR3 loop is CASQLAGGPYEQYF. The CDR3 DNA reads as TGTGCCAGCCAACTAGCGGGGGGCCCCTACGAGCAGTACTTC.

The chain couples TRBV6-1 to TRBJ1-2; 10 bases agree with TRBD1. Trimming took 7 bases from V and 4 from J; bases not matched to a gene: 3. The germline gives CDR1 MNHNS, CDR2 SASEGT. This CDR3 is built from 13 residues. The CDR3 DNA reads TGTGCCAGCAAAAGACAGGGGGCCTATGGCTACACCTTC. Protein: CASKRQGAYGYTF.

V and J are TRBV30 and TRBJ1-6; D is ambiguous. V shed 4 bases and J shed 7 bases, with 11 bases lying between them. This CDR3 has 13 residues. CDR1 is GTSNPN and CDR2 is SVGIG in the germline V gene (reference sequence). CDR3 DNA: TGTGCCTGGAACCGTATGGGGAATTCACCCCTCCACTTT. Amino acid sequence: CAWNRMGNSPLHF. Full variable domain (rest looked up from reference TRBV30 and TRBJ1-6): SQTIHQWPATLVQPVGSPLSLECTVEGTSNPNLYWYRQAAGRGLQLLFYSVGIGQISSEVPQNLSASRPQDRQFILSSKKLLLSDSGFYLCAWNRMGNSPLHFGNGTRLTVT.

The chain is built from TRBV7-9 and TRBJ1-2; no reliable D call. Germline V gene sequence: CDR1 SEHNR, CDR2 FQNEAQ (reference sequence). There are 11 residues in the CDR3. V was trimmed by 0 bases and J by 7 bases, leaving 3 bases between them. The CDR3 DNA reads TGTGCCAGCAGCTTAGCGATTGGCTACACCTTC. This codes for CASSLAIGYTF.

V is TRBV7-2 and J is TRBJ2-3; D ambiguous. The germline CDR1 and CDR2 sequences are SGHTA and FQGNSA. CDR3 length: 14 residues. V gave up 4 bases and J gave up 3 bases, with 11 bases separating them. As DNA, the CDR3 is TGTGCCAGCAGCTCCCTACGCGATACAGATACGCAGTATTTT. As protein: CASSSLRDTDTQYF.

The rearrangement joins TRBV21-1 to TRBJ1-5; the D call of TRBD1 is as the table states it, not checked on the DNA. TRBV21-1 is assigned pseudogene status. This CDR3 comprises 18 residues. CDR3 residues: CASSNRQARVEENQPQHF. The CDR3 DNA is TGTGCCAGCAGCAACCGACAGGCTCGGGTAGAGGAAAATCAGCCCCAGCATTTT.

This chain connects TRBV2 to TRBJ2-3, with TRBD2 as a possible D gene (7 bases). V was shortened by 7 bases and J by 6 bases, with 17 bases between the two germline ends. From germline, CDR1 is SNHLY and CDR2 FYNNEI. This CDR3 is 14 amino acids long. The CDR3 region has the DNA TGTGCCAGCATTCGACGGGGGGCGGGGGATACGCAGTATTTT. It specifies CASIRRGAGDTQYF.

This clonotype was observed a few times. This chain connects TRBV18 to TRBJ1-2, with D hard to call. CDR1 is KGHSH, CDR2 LQKENI, per germline. CDR3 length equals 15 residues. Trimming pared 3 bases from V and 6 bases from J, leaving 17 bases between. CDR3 nucleotide sequence: TGTGCCAGCTCACCGTCTAGGTCGGGGTCGCATGGCTACACCTTC. Amino acid sequence: CASSPSRSGSHGYTF. The variable domain in full, completed from reference TRBV18 and TRBJ1-2, reads NAGVMQNPRHLVRRRGQEARLRCSPMKGHSHVYWYRQLPEEGLKFMVYLQKENIIDESGMPKERFSAEFPKEGPSILRIQQVVRGDSAAYFCASSPSRSGSHGYTFGSGTRLTVV.

The J gene is TRBJ1-2, the V gene TRBV20-1; a possible D gene is TRBD1 (6 bases). CDR3 length: 13 amino acids. V lost 3 bases, J lost 4 bases, and 12 bases lay in between. The germline V gene has CDR1 DFQATT and CDR2 SNEGSKA (reference sequence). This chain's CDR3 is CSAREQGSYGYTF. The CDR3 nucleotides read TGCAGTGCTAGGGAACAGGGATCCTATGGCTACACCTTC.

This clonotype was counted only a few times. The chain employs TRBV14 and TRBJ1-1; TRBD1 matches 7 bases. The CDR3 extends over 17 amino acids. Germline CDR1 reads SGHDN; CDR2 reads FVKESK. J was trimmed by 3 bases and V by 6 bases; bases with no gene match: 16. The CDR3 nucleotides are TGTGCCAGCAGACAACTCGGACAGGAGGAAGCTTACACTGAAGCTTTCTTT. This encodes CASRQLGQEEAYTEAFF.

The J gene is TRBJ1-4, the V gene TRBV19; no clear D gene. CDR3 length equals 14 residues. V shed 3 bases and J shed 4 bases, with 9 bases lying between them. CDR1 LNHDA and CDR2 SQIVND come from the germline V gene (reference sequence). The CDR3 sequence: CASSIKRGNEKLFF. CDR3 nucleotide sequence: TGTGCCAGTAGTATCAAACGGGGTAATGAAAAACTGTTTTTT.

The genes are TRBV19 and TRBJ1-2; 8 bases fit TRBD1. This CDR3 contains 13 residues. The V segment lost 0 bases and the J segment 8 bases; nucleotides outside the gene matches: 2. Germline V gives CDR1 LNHDA, CDR2 SQIVND (reference sequence). CDR3 in amino acids: CASSIEAGGGYTF. DNA of the CDR3: TGTGCCAGTAGTATAGAGGCAGGGGGCGGCTACACCTTC.

V usage is TRBV7-2 and J usage is TRBJ1-2, with D possibly TRBD1 on 5 matching bases. V lost 1 base and J 2 bases, leaving 14 bases between the germline ends. Germline loops: CDR1 SGHTA, CDR2 FQGNSA. This CDR3 region has 16 residues. The CDR3 bases are TGTGCCAGCAGCTTAGAGGCGGGGGTTATAAACTATGGCTACACCTTC. Residues: CASSLEAGVINYGYTF.

The chain carries TRBV7-6 and TRBJ2-5, with 7 nucleotides matching TRBD1. The CDR3 is 12 residues long. After removal of 5 bases from V and 13 bases from J, the junction contained 10 bases not matched to a gene. Germline-derived CDR1 and CDR2 are SGHVS and FNYEAQ. Here the CDR3 reads CASSTDRRKLYF. CDR3 in DNA: TGTGCCAGCAGCACGGACAGGAGAAAACTGTACTTC. The complete variable domain, with remaining parts taken from reference TRBV7-6 and TRBJ2-5, reads GAGVSQSPRYKVTKRGQDVALRCDPISGHVSLYWYRQALGQGPEFLTYFNYEAQQDKSGLPNDRFSAERPEGSISTLTIQRTEQRDSAMYRCASSTDRRKLYFGPGTRLLVL.

As for this clonotype: At one end, the junction sequence differs from germline, possibly due to a read error. The chain links TRBV7-2 to TRBJ2-1; 12 nucleotides match TRBD2. The CDR3 sequence is 18 residues long. Germline V gives CDR1 SGHTA, CDR2 FQGNSA. The CDR3 spells CASSKSSSGGASYNEQFF. In nucleotides, the CDR3 is TGCGCCAGCAGCAAATCATCTAGCGGGGGGGCGTCCTACAATGAGCAGTTCTTC.

This clonotype was counted only a few times. The rearrangement uses TRBV10-2 and TRBJ1-1; perhaps TRBD1 as D (5 bases). CDR3 length: 13 amino acids. V was shortened by 8 bases and J by 1 base, with 11 bases between the two germline ends. The germline V gene encodes CDR1 WSHSY and CDR2 SAAADI. The CDR3 DNA follows: TGCGCCAGCGGGGGGACGAGGAACACTGAAGCTTTCTTT. This gives the protein CASGGTRNTEAFF.

V gene TRBV19 combines with J gene TRBJ1-5, with TRBD1 as a possible D gene (5 bases). Germline CDR1 and CDR2: LNHDA and SQIVND (reference sequence). Trimming removed 5 bases at V and 1 base at J, with 9 bases between. The CDR3 is 14 amino acids. CDR3 sequence reads: CASSPGRSNQPQHF. CDR3 in DNA: TGTGCCAGTAGTCCGGGGCGAAGCAATCAGCCCCAGCATTTT.

The V call is TRBV6-1, the J call TRBJ1-5, with TRBD1 identical over 7 bases. The CDR3 runs 16 residues. V shed 6 bases and J 2 bases; nucleotides not matched to a gene: 10. Looked up from germline, CDR1 is MNHNS and CDR2 is SASEGT. Here the CDR3 DNA reads TGTGCCAGCAGGCCGGTGACAGGGTGGGGCAATCAGCCCCAGCATTTT. As protein: CASRPVTGWGNQPQHF.

This clonotype turned up a few times. V and J are TRBV7-2 and TRBJ2-1, with 10 bases identical to TRBD2. This CDR3 is 15 amino acids long. Germline V lookup: CDR1 SGHTA, CDR2 FQGNSA. Trimming at V came to 5 bases and at J to 4 bases, leaving 5 bases not matched to a gene. CDR3 residues: CASSPERGGYNEQFF. CDR3 sequence (DNA): TGTGCCAGCAGCCCAGAGCGGGGGGGATACAATGAGCAGTTCTTC. The full variable domain, rest sourced from reference TRBV7-2 and TRBJ2-1, is GAGVSQSPSNKVTEKGKDVELRCDPISGHTALYWYRQSLGQGLEFLIYFQGNSAPDKSGLPSDRFSAERTGGSVSTLTIQRTQQEDSAVYLCASSPERGGYNEQFFGPGTRLTVL.

CDR3 sequence reads: CASSPGTGEGAGRGYTF. The CDR3 DNA is TGTGCCAGCAGCCCCGGAACAGGGGAGGGTGCGGGACGTGGCTACACCTTC. The V call is TRBV7-9, the J call TRBJ1-2; TRBD1 matches 7 bases. This CDR3 contains 17 residues. In germline, CDR1 is SEHNR, CDR2 FQNEAQ (reference sequence). V lost 5 bases, J lost 7 bases, and 19 bases stayed unmatched.